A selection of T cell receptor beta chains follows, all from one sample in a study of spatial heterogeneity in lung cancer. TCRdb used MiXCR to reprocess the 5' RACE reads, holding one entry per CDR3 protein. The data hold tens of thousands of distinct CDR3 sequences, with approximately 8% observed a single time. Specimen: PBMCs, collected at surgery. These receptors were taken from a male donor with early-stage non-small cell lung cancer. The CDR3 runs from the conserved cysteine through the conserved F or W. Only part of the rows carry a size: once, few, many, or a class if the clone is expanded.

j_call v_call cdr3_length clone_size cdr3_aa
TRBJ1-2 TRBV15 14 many CATSRDGGRYGYTF
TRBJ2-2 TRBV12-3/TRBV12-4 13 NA CASSSIQSGELFF
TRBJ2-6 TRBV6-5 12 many CASASGANVLTF
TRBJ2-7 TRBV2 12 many CASSDFRVEQYF
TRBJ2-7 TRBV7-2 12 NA CASSLRIREQYF
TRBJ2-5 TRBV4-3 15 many CASSQDWGPQETQYF
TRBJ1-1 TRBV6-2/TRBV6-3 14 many CASSYVAGSTEAFF
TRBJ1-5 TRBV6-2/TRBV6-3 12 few CASGRSNQPQHF
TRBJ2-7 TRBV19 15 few CASSIDSQSSYEQYF
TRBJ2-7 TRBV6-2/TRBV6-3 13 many CASSYGQATEQYF
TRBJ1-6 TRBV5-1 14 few CASSPDSYNSPLHF
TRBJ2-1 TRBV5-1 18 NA CASSLGELAGGRYNEQFF
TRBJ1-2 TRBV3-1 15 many CASSQTGQGTYGYTF
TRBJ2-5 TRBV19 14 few CASSFQGPRGTQYF
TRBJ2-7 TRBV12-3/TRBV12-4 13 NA CASSLTQGSEQYF
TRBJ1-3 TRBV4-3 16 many CASSQDESGSGNTIYF
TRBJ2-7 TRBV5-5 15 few CASSLNGESPYEQYF
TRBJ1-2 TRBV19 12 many CASKTESGGYTF
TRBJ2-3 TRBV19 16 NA CASSTRLAGEADTQYF
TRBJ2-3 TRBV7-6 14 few CASSVDRGLDTQYF
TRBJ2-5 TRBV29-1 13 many CSVMGLALETQYF
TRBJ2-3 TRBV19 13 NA CASNQQGTDTQYF
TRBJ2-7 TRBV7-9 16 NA CASSLGLAGGTYEQYF
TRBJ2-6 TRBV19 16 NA CASSDSGTGYANVLTF
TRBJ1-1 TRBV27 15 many CASSLSIGPLTEAFF
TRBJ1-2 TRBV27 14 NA CASTTDREGYGYTF
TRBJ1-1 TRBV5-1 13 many CASSQRTDDEAFF
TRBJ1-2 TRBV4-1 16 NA CASSQATTGADYGYTF
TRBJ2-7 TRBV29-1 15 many CSVVRGRDGSYEQYF
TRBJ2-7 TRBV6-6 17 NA CASSYPSSTGPAWEQYF
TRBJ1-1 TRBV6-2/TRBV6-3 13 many CASSIAGTTEAFF
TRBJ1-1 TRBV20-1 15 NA CSARDPRVSHTEAFF